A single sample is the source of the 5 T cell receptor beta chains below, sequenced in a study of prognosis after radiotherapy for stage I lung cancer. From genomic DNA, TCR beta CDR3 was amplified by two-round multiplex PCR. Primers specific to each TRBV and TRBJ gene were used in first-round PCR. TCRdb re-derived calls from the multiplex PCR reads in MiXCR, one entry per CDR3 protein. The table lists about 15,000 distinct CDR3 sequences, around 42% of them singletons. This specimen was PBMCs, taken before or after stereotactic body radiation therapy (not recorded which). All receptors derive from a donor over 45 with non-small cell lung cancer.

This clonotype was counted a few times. Here the CDR3 reads CASSLGRGSGYTF. The CDR3 DNA sequence: TGTGCCAGCAGCTTAGGGAGGGGGAGCGGCTACACCTTC. The genes are TRBV7-2 and TRBJ1-2; the D gene is possibly TRBD1 (6 bases). CDR1 and CDR2 (germline): SGHTA, FQGNSA. The CDR3 is 13 amino acids. V was trimmed by 1 base and J by 8 bases, leaving 11 bases between them. Based on the CDR3 plus reference TRBV7-2 and TRBJ1-2, the full variable domain is GAGVSQSPSNKVTEKGKDVELRCDPISGHTALYWYRQSLGQGLEFLIYFQGNSAPDKSGLPSDRFSAERTGGSVSTLTIQRTQQEDSAVYLCASSLGRGSGYTFGSGTRLTVV.

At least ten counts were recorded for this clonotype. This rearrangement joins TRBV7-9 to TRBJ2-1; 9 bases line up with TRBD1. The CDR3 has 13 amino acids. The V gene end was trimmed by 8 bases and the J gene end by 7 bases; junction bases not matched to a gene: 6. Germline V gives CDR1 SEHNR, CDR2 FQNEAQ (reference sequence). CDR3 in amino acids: CASQGQGMNEQFF. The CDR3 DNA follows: TGTGCCAGCCAGGGACAGGGTATGAATGAGCAGTTCTTC.

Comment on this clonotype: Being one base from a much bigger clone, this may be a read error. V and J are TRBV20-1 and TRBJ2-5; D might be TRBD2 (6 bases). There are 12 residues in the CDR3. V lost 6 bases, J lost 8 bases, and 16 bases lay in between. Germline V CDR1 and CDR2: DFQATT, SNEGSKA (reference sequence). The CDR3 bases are TGCAGTGCGAAAACGGGACTCAGCACCCAGTACTTC. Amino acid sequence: CSAKTGLSTQYF.

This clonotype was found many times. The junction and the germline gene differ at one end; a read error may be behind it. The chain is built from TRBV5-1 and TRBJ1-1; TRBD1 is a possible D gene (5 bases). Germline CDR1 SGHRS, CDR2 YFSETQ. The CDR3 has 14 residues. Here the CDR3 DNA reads TGCGCCGGCAGCTTGGTTGGGGGGGAAACTGAAGCTTTCTTT. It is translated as CAGSLVGGETEAFF.

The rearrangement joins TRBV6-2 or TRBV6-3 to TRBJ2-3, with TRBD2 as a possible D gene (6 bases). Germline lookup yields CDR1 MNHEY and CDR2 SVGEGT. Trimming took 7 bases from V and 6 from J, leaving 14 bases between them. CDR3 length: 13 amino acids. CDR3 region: CASTPPGEDTQYF. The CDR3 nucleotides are TGTGCCAGCACTCCCCCGGGGGAGGATACGCAGTATTTT.